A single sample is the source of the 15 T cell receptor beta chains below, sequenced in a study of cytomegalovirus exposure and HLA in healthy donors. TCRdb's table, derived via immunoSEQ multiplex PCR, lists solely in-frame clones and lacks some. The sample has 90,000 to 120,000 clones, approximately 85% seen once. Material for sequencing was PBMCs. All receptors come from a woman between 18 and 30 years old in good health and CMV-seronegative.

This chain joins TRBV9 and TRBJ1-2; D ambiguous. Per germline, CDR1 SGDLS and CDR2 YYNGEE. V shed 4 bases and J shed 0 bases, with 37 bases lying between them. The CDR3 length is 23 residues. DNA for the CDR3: TGTGCCAGCAGCTCCCGCGCCCCCCTCGGTAAGGCAGGCCCTATACTAGCTAACTATGGCTACACCTTC. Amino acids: CASSSRAPLGKAGPILANYGYTF. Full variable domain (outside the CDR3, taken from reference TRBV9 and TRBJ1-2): DSGVTQTPKHLITATGQRVTLRCSPRSGDLSVYWYQQSLDQGLQFLIQYYNGEERAKGNILERFSAQQFPDLHSELNLSSLELGDSALYFCASSSRAPLGKAGPILANYGYTFGSGTRLTVV.

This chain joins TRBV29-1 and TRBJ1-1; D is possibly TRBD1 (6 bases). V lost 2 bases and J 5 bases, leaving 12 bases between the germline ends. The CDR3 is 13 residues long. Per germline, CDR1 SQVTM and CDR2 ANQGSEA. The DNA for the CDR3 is TGCAGCGTTGAACCGGGTCAGGGGACTGAAGCTTTCTTT. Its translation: CSVEPGQGTEAFF.

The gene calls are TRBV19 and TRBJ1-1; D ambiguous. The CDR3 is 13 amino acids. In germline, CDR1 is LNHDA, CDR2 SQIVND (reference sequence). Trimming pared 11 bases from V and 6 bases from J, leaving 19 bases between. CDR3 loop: CACQARQRPEAFF. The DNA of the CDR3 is TGTGCCTGTCAAGCCCGGCAGAGGCCTGAAGCTTTCTTT. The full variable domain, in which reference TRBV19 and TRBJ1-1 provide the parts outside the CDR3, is DGGITQSPKYLFRKEGQNVTLSCEQNLNHDAMYWYRQDPGQGLRLIYYSQIVNDFQKGDIAEGYSVSREKKESFPLTVTSAQKNPTAFYLCACQARQRPEAFFGQGTRLTVV.

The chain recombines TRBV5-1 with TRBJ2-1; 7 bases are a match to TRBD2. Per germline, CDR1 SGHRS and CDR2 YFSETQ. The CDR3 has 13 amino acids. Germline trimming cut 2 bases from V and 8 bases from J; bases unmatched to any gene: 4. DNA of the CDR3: TGCGCCAGCAGCTTTAAGCGGGGCGATGAGCAGTTCTTC. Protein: CASSFKRGDEQFF.

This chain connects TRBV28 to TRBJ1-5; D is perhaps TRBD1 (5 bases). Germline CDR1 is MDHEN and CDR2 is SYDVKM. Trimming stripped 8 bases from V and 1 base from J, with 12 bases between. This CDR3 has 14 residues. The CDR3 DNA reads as TGTGCCAGCCTCAAGGACATCAGCAATCAGCCCCAGCATTTT. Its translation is CASLKDISNQPQHF.

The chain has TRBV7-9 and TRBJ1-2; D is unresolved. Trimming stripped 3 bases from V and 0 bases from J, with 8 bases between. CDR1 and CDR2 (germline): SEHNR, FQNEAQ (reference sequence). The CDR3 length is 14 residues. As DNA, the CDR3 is TGTGCCAGCAGCTTCTCCGGGGCTAACTATGGCTACACCTTC. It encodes CASSFSGANYGYTF.

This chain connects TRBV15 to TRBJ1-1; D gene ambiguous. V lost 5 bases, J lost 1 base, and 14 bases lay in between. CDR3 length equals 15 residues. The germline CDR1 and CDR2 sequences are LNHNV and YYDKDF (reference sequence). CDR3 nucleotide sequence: TGTGCCACCAGCGGCGAGAGGGTGGGGAACACTGAAGCTTTCTTT. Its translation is CATSGERVGNTEAFF.

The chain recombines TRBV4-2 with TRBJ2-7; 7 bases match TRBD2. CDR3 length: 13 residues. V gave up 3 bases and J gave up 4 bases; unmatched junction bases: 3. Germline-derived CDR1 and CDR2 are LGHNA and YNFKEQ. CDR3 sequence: CASSQGGGYEQYF. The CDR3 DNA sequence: TGTGCCAGCAGCCAGGGCGGGGGATACGAGCAGTACTTC.

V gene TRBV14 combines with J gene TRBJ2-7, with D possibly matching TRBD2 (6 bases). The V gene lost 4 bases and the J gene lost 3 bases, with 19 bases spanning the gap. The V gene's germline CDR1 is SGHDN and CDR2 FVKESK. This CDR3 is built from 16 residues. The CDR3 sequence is CASSLRGGGNYYEQYF. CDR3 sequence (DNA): TGTGCCAGCAGCCTAAGGGGCGGAGGGAACTACTACGAGCAGTACTTC.

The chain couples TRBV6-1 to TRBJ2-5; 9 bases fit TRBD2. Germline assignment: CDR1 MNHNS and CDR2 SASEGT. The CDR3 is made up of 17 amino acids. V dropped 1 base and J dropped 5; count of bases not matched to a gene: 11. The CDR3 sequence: CASSEVGGLAGRETQYF. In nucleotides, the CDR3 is TGTGCCAGCAGTGAAGTGGGGGGACTAGCCGGCCGGGAGACCCAGTACTTC.

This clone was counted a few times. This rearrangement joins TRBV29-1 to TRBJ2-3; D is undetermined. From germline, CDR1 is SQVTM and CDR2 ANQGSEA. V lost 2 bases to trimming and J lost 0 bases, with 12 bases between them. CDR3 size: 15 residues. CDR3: CSVESDPHSTDTQYF. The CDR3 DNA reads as TGCAGCGTTGAAAGCGATCCCCATAGCACAGATACGCAGTATTTT.

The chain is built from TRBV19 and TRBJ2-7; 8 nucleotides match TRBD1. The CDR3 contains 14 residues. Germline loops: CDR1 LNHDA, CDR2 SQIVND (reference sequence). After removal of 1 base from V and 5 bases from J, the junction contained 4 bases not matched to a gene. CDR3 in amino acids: CASSIAGQGNEQYF. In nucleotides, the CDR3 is TGTGCCAGTAGTATAGCCGGACAGGGAAACGAGCAGTACTTC.

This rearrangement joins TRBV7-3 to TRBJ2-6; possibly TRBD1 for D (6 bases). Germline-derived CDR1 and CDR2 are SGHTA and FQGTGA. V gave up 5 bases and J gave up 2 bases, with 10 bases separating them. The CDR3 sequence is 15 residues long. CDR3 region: CASSPRGAGANVLTF. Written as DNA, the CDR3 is TGTGCCAGCAGCCCCAGGGGAGCTGGGGCCAACGTCCTGACTTTC. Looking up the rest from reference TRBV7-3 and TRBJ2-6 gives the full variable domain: GAGVSQTPSNKVTEKGKYVELRCDPISGHTALYWYRQSLGQGPEFLIYFQGTGAADDSGLPNDRFFAVRPEGSVSTLKIQRTERGDSAVYLCASSPRGAGANVLTFGAGSRLTVL.

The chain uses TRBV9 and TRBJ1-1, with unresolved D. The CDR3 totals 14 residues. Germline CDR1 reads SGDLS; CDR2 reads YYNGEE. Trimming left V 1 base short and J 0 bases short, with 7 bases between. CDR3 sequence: CASSVLDLNTEAFF. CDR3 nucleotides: TGTGCCAGCAGCGTACTCGACTTGAACACTGAAGCTTTCTTT.

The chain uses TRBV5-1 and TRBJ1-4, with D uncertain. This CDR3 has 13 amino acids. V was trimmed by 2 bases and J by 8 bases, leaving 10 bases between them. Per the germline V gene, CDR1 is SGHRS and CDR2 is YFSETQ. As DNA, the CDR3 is TGCGCCAGCAGCTTAAGGGAGAGGGAAAAACTGTTTTTT. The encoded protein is CASSLREREKLFF. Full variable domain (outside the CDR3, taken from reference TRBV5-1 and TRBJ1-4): KAGVTQTPRYLIKTRGQQVTLSCSPISGHRSVSWYQQTPGQGLQFLFEYFSETQRNKGNFPGRFSGRQFSNSRSEMNVSTLELGDSALYLCASSLREREKLFFGSGTQLSVL.